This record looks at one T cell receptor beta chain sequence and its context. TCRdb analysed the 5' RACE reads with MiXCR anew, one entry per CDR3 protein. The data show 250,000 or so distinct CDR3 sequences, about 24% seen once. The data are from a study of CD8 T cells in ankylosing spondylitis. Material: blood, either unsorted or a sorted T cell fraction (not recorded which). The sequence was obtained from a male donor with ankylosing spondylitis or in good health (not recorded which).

The CDR3 DNA follows: TGTGCCAGCAGTTTGGGGCAGGGGAGGGACATTCAGTACTTC. This sequence encodes CASSLGQGRDIQYF. The chain couples TRBV12-3 or TRBV12-4 to TRBJ2-4; D is possibly TRBD2 (7 bases). There are 14 residues in the CDR3. The V end lost 3 bases, the J end lost 8 bases, and 14 bases lay between the germline ends.